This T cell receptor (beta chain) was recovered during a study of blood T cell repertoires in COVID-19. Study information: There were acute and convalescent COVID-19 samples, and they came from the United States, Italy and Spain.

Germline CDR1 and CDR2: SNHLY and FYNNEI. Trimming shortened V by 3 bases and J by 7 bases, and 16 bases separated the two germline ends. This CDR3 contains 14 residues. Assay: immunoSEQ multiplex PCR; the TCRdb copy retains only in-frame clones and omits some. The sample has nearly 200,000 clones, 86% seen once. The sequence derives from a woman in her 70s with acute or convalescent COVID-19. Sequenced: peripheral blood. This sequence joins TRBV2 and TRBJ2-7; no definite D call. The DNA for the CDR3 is TGTGCCAGCAGTGAGTCCACAGCCAGGTGGGAGCAGTACTTC. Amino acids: CASSESTARWEQYF.